This paragraph reports one T cell receptor (beta chain). The data derive from a study of blood T cell repertoires in COVID-19. Per the germline V gene, CDR1 is SGHRS and CDR2 is YFSETQ. This CDR3 has 13 amino acids. The V end was cut by 1 base, the J end by 7 bases, with 9 bases between. This table comes from immunoSEQ multiplex PCR, and its TCRdb copy is limited to in-frame clones, with some not included. The sample holds tens of thousands of clones, roughly nine tenths seen once. Sequenced material: peripheral blood. The chain uses TRBV5-1 and TRBJ2-4; D uncertain. The clonotype was recovered from a man between 60 and 70 years old with acute or convalescent COVID-19. The CDR3 loop reads CASSLSGRNIQYF. The CDR3 DNA is TGCGCCAGCAGCTTGTCAGGCAGGAACATTCAGTACTTC.